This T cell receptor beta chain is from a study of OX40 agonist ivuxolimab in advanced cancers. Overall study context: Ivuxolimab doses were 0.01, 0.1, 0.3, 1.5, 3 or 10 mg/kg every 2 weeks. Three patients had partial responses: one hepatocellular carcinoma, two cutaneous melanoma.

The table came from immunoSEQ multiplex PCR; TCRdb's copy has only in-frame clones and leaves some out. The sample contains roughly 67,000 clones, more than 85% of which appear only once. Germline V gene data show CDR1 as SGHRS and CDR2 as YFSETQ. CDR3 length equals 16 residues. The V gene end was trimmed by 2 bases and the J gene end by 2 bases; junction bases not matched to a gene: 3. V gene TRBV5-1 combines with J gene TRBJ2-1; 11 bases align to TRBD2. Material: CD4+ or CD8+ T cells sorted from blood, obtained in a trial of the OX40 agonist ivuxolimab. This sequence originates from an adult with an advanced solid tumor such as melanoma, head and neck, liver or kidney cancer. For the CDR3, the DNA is TGCGCCAGCAGCTTATTGACTAGCGGGGCCTACAATGAGCAGTTCTTC. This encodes CASSLLTSGAYNEQFF.